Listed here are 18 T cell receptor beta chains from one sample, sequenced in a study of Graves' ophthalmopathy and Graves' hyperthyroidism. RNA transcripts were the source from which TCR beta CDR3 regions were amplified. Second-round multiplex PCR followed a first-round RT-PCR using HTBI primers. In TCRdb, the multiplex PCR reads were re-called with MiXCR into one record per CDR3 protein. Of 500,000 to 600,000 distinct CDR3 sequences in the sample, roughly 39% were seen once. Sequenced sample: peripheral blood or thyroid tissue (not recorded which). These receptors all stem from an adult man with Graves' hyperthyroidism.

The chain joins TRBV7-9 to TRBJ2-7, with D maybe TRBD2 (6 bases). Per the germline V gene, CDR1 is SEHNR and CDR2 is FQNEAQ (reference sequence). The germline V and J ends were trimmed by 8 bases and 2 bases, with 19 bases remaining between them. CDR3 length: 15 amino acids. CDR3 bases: TGTGCCAGCTCACTTAGGGAGGCGCTGACCTACGAGCAGTACTTC. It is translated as CASSLREALTYEQYF.

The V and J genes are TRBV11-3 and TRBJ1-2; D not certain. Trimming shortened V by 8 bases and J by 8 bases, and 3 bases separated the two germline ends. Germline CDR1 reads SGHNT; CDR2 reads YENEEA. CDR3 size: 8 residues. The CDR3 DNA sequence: TGTGCCAGCGGAGGCTACACCTTC. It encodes CASGGYTF.

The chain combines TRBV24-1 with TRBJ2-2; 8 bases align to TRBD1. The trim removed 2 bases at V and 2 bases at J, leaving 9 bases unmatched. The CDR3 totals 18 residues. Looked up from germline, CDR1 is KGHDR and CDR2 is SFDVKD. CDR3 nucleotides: TGTGCCACCAGTGATTGGACAGGGAAGGAATATAACACCGGGGAGCTGTTTTTT. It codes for CATSDWTGKEYNTGELFF.

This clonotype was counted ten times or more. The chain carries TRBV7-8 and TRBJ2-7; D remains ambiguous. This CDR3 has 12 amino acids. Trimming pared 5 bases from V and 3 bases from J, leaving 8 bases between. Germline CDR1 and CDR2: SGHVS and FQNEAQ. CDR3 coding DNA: TGTGCCAGCAGCGTCAACAACTACGAGCAGTACTTC. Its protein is CASSVNNYEQYF.

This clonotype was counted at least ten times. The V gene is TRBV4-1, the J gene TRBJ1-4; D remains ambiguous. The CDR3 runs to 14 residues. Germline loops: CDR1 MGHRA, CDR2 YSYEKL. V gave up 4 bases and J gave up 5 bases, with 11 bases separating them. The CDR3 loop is CASSPISRNEKLFF. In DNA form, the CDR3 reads TGCGCCAGCAGCCCGATTTCGCGGAATGAAAAACTGTTTTTT.

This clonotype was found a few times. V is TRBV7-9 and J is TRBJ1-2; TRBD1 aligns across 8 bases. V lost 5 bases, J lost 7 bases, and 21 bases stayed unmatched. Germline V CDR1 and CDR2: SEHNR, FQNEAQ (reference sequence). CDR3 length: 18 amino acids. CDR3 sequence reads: CASSPTINSGTGRAGYTF. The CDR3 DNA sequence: TGTGCCAGCAGCCCGACTATTAATTCCGGGACAGGACGGGCTGGCTACACCTTC.

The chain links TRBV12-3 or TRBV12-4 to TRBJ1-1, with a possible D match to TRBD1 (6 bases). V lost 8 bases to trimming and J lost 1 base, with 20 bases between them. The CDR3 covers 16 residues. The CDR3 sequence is CASSEDTTGWNTEAFF. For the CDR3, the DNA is TGTGCCAGCTCCGAGGATACTACAGGGTGGAACACTGAAGCTTTCTTT.

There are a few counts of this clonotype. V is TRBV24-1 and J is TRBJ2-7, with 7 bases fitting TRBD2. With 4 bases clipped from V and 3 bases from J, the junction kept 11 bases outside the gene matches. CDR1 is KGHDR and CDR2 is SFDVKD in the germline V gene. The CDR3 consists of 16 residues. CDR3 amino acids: CATSEPRGTGGYEQYF. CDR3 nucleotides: TGTGCCACCAGTGAACCCCGCGGGACGGGAGGCTACGAGCAGTACTTC.

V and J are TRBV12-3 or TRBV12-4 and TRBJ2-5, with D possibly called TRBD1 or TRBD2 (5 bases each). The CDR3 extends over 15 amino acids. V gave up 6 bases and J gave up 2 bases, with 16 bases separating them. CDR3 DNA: TGTGCCAGCAGAAACAATGGGGACCCGCAAGAGACCCAGTACTTC. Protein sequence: CASRNNGDPQETQYF.

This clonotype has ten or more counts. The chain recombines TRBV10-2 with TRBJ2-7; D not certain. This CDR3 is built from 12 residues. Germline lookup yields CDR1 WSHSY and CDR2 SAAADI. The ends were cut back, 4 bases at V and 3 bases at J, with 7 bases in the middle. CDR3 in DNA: TGCGCCAGCAGTGTCATTCTCTACGAGCAGTACTTC. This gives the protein CASSVILYEQYF.

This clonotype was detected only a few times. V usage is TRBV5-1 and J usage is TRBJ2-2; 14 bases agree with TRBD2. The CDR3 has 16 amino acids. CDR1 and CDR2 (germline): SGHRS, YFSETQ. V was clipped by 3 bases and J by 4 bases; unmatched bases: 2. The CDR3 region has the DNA TGCGCCAGCAGCTGGGGACTAGCGGGGGCCACCGGGGAGCTGTTTTTT. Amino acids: CASSWGLAGATGELFF. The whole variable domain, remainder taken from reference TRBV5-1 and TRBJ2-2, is KAGVTQTPRYLIKTRGQQVTLSCSPISGHRSVSWYQQTPGQGLQFLFEYFSETQRNKGNFPGRFSGRQFSNSRSEMNVSTLELGDSALYLCASSWGLAGATGELFFGEGSRLTVL.

The CDR3 loop reads CASSVVRDSRTDTQYF. DNA of the CDR3: TGTGCCAGCAGCGTAGTCCGGGACTCCCGCACAGATACGCAGTACTTC. The rearrangement uses TRBV9 and TRBJ2-3; tentatively, D is TRBD2 (6 bases). Matching the DNA end better, TRBJ2-7 makes the J call doubtful. Germline CDR1 SGDLS, CDR2 YYNGEE. This CDR3 has 16 residues.

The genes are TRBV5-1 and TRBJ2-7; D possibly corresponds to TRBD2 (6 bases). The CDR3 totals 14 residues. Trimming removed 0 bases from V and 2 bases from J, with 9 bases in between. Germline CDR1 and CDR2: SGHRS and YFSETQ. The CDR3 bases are TGCGCCAGCAGCTTGGTGCGGGGTACCTACGAGCAGTACTTC. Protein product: CASSLVRGTYEQYF. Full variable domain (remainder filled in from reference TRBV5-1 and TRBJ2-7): KAGVTQTPRYLIKTRGQQVTLSCSPISGHRSVSWYQQTPGQGLQFLFEYFSETQRNKGNFPGRFSGRQFSNSRSEMNVSTLELGDSALYLCASSLVRGTYEQYFGPGTRLTVT.

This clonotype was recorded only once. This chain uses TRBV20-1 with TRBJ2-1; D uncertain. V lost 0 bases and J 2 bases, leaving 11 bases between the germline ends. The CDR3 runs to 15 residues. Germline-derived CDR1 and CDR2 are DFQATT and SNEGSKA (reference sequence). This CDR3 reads CSARDITAPYNEQFF. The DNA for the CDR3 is TGCAGTGCTAGAGATATTACAGCCCCCTACAATGAGCAGTTCTTC.

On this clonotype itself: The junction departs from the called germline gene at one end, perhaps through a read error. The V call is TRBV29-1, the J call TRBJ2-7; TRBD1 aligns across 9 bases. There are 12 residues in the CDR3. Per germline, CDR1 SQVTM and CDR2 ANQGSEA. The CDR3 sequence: CSLAGQGYDQYF. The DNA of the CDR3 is TGCAGCTTAGCCGGACAGGGGTACGACCAGTACTTC.

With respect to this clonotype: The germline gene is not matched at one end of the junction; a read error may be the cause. CDR3 sequence: CASSEAADTQYF. CDR3 DNA sequence: TGTGCCAGCAGCGAAGCAGCAGATACGCAGTATTTT. V usage is TRBV2 and J usage is TRBJ2-3, with unresolved D. Germline V gives CDR1 SNHLY, CDR2 FYNNEI. The CDR3 runs to 12 residues. The complete variable domain, with remaining parts taken from reference TRBV2 and TRBJ2-3, reads EPEVTQTPSHQVTQMGQEVILRCVPISNHLYFYWYRQILGQKVEFLVSFYNNEISEKSEIFDDQFSVERPDGSNFTLKIRSTKLEDSAMYFCASSEAADTQYFGPGTRLTVL.

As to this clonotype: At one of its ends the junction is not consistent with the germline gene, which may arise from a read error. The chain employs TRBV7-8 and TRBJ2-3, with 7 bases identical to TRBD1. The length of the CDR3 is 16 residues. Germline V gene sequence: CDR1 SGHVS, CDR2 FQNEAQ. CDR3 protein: CASSFTGAQSTDAQYF. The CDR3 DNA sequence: TGTGCCAGCAGCTTCACAGGGGCCCAAAGCACAGATGCGCAGTATTTT.

The CDR3 spells CASSREDRASETQYF. The CDR3 region has the DNA TGTGCCAGCAGCCGCGAAGACAGGGCTTCGGAGACCCAGTACTTC. The chain joins TRBV7-2 to TRBJ2-5, with 7 bases fitting TRBD1. V was pared by 5 bases and J by 5 bases, with 11 bases of the junction left unmatched. This CDR3 has 15 residues. From germline, CDR1 is SGHTA and CDR2 FQGNSA.